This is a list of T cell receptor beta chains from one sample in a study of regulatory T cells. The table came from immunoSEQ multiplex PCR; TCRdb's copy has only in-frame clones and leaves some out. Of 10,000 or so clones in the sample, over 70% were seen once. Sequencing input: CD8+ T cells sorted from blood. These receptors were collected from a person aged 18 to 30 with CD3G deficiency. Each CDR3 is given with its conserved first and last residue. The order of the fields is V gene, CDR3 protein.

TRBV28,CASSPLRGTEAFF
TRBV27,CASSLGRGFNEQFF
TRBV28,CASSLPRKGGTDTQYF
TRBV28,CASSLTDYNSPLHF
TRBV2,CASLDRSTYEQYF
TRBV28,CASSETGYEQYF
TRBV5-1,CASSKGDSSYNEQFF
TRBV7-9,CASSLGPMLAASYEQYF
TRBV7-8,CASSSSGMPYEQYF
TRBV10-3,CATLREDRAYGYTF
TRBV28,CASSSSTGSPFIYEQYF
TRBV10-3,CAIRGDRAYEQYF
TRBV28,CASSSLPRTGEKLFF
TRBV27,CASSLSQGHEQYF
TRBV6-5,CASRPDRDHTEAFF
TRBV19,CASSIDRPGHTGNEQFF
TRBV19,CASRGTETDTQYF
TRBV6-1,CASRNPAGPNYEQYF
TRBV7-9,CASSRGTGGLETQYF
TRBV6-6,CASSAWGGDYEQYF
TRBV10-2,CASSELAGGEQYF
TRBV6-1,CASSLGPDTEAFF